This entry is about one T cell receptor beta chain. What it binds is unknown. Time point indicated: week 47, end of study. Every vaccine dose comprised 300 ug of mutant IDH1 20-mer peptide plus topical imiquimod. These data belong to a study of a mutant IDH1 vaccine in newly diagnosed glioma. Looking at the study overall: Most patients had radiochemotherapy with temozolomide before enrollment; others had one alone.

Sequencing was performed with immunoSEQ multiplex PCR; in TCRdb, only in-frame clones are kept and a portion is missing. In the table there are 60,000 to 70,000 clones, less than 90% of which are singletons. This clonotype was obtained from a man younger than 45 with glioma. Sequencing was performed on PBMCs, taken from a glioma patient whose treatment included an IDH1 peptide vaccine.

This CDR3 is CASSVSPLWNYGYTF. CDR3 DNA sequence: TGTGCCAGCAGTGTCAGCCCCCTGTGGAACTATGGCTACACCTTC. The J gene is TRBJ1-2, the V gene TRBV6-1; the D is unclear. The CDR3 spans 15 residues. From germline, CDR1 is MNHNS and CDR2 SASEGT. V was cut by 4 bases and J by 2 bases, with 14 bases left in between.